These 14 T cell receptor beta chains came from one sample sequenced in a study of blood T cell repertoires in COVID-19. Clones were sequenced by immunoSEQ multiplex PCR, and TCRdb holds only the in-frame ones, with some missing. The data show around 100,000 clones, roughly nine tenths seen once. The material sequenced was peripheral blood. These TCRs come from a man between 25 and 39 years old in a cohort sampled during active COVID-19.

This chain connects TRBV5-1 to TRBJ1-1; D ambiguous. The V end lost 4 bases, the J end lost 1 base, and 14 bases lay between the germline ends. The CDR3 has 15 residues. From germline, CDR1 is SGHRS and CDR2 YFSETQ. CDR3 nucleotide sequence: TGCGCCAGCAGCCCCCAACTTCCGGGGAACACTGAAGCTTTCTTT. Protein product: CASSPQLPGNTEAFF. Drawing the rest from reference TRBV5-1 and TRBJ1-1, the complete variable domain is KAGVTQTPRYLIKTRGQQVTLSCSPISGHRSVSWYQQTPGQGLQFLFEYFSETQRNKGNFPGRFSGRQFSNSRSEMNVSTLELGDSALYLCASSPQLPGNTEAFFGQGTRLTVV.

V gene TRBV5-6 combines with J gene TRBJ2-5; a possible D gene is TRBD1 (6 bases). Per the germline V gene, CDR1 is SGHDT and CDR2 is YYEEEE. The CDR3 is 16 amino acids. V gave up 4 bases and J gave up 4 bases, with 20 bases separating them. The CDR3 nucleotides are TGTGCCAGCAGCGCGAGGGGGACGTCGGCTCTAGAGACCCAGTACTTC. The encoded protein is CASSARGTSALETQYF.

The rearrangement links TRBV5-1 to TRBJ2-3, with TRBD2 identical over 8 bases. Trimming cost V 4 bases and J 6 bases; bases outside gene matches: 13. This CDR3 contains 16 residues. Germline CDR1 SGHRS, CDR2 YFSETQ. This chain's CDR3 is CASSPSGTSYADTQYF. The CDR3, as DNA: TGCGCCAGCAGCCCTTCCGGGACTAGTTATGCGGATACGCAGTATTTT.

V gene TRBV30 combines with J gene TRBJ2-1, with 8 bases matching TRBD2. The V segment lost 2 bases and the J segment 8 bases; nucleotides outside the gene matches: 8. CDR1 and CDR2 from the germline V gene are GTSNPN and SVGIG (reference sequence). This CDR3 contains 14 residues. This CDR3 reads CAWSSYRGGDEQFF. In nucleotides, the CDR3 is TGTGCCTGGAGTTCTTACCGGGGGGGCGATGAGCAGTTCTTC.

The chain carries TRBV9 and TRBJ2-3; 7 nucleotides agree with TRBD1. This CDR3 has 16 amino acids. Unmatched junction bases numbered 7, after V lost 1 base and J lost 2 bases. Germline lookup yields CDR1 SGDLS and CDR2 YYNGEE. The CDR3, as DNA: TGTGCCAGCAGCGTAAGTACAGGGGCCTTCACAGATACGCAGTATTTT. It codes for CASSVSTGAFTDTQYF.

The chain employs TRBV2 and TRBJ2-1, with 7 bases fitting TRBD2. CDR1 and CDR2 (germline): SNHLY, FYNNEI. The CDR3 is 14 residues long. Trimming took 8 bases from V and 0 from J; bases not matched to a gene: 4. CDR3 sequence (DNA): TGTGCCAGCTCCGGGGGGAACTCCTACAATGAGCAGTTCTTC. It specifies CASSGGNSYNEQFF.

V usage is TRBV6-5 and J usage is TRBJ2-5; D perhaps matches TRBD1 (6 bases). CDR3 length equals 16 residues. Trimming removed 0 bases at V and 7 bases at J, with 18 bases between. Germline assignment: CDR1 MNHEY and CDR2 SVGAGI. The CDR3 protein is CASSYSWTDERATQYF. In DNA form, the CDR3 reads TGTGCCAGCAGTTACTCGTGGACAGACGAGAGAGCGACCCAGTACTTC.

The gene calls are TRBV5-8 and TRBJ1-2; TRBD1 might be the D (5 bases). The V gene's germline CDR1 is SGHTS and CDR2 YDEGEE. Trimming left V 0 bases short and J 3 bases short, with 9 bases between. This CDR3 region has 14 residues. CDR3 DNA sequence: TGTGCCAGCAGCTTGGCAGGGAGGGACTATGGCTACACCTTC. It translates to CASSLAGRDYGYTF.

This chain uses TRBV30 with TRBJ2-2; 15 nucleotides match TRBD2. Trimming took 3 bases from V and 5 from J; bases not matched to a gene: 4. This CDR3 is built from 16 residues. The germline V gene encodes CDR1 GTSNPN and CDR2 SVGIG (reference sequence). This CDR3 reads CAWSGLAGGRTGELFF. Written as DNA, the CDR3 is TGTGCCTGGAGCGGACTAGCGGGGGGGCGGACCGGGGAGCTGTTTTTT. Full variable domain (outside the CDR3, taken from reference TRBV30 and TRBJ2-2): SQTIHQWPATLVQPVGSPLSLECTVEGTSNPNLYWYRQAAGRGLQLLFYSVGIGQISSEVPQNLSASRPQDRQFILSSKKLLLSDSGFYLCAWSGLAGGRTGELFFGEGSRLTVL.

The chain combines TRBV3-1 (or the pseudogene TRBV3-2) with TRBJ2-3; 7 bases match TRBD1. Per the germline V gene, CDR1 is LGHDT and CDR2 is YNNKEL (reference sequence). The length of the CDR3 is 17 residues. V was pared by 1 base and J by 5 bases, with 12 bases of the junction left unmatched. CDR3 bases: TGTGCCAGCAGCCAAGTAGGTAGGGGGCGGTTCGGAGATACGCAGTATTTT. This translates into CASSQVGRGRFGDTQYF.

J is TRBJ1-2 and V is TRBV3-1 (or the pseudogene TRBV3-2); the D is unclear. Trimming removed 1 base from V and 9 bases from J, with 18 bases in between. CDR3 length equals 15 residues. In germline, CDR1 is LGHDT, CDR2 YNNKEL (reference sequence). The DNA of the CDR3 is TGTGCCAGCAGCCAAGCGGCCAACGCGGAGCTCAGCTACACCTTC. It yields the protein CASSQAANAELSYTF.

This chain links TRBV5-6 with TRBJ1-2; 7 nucleotides line up with TRBD1. Germline CDR1 and CDR2: SGHDT and YYEEEE. The J segment lost 8 bases and the V segment lost 4 bases, leaving 11 bases of the junction unmatched. This CDR3 comprises 14 residues. The CDR3 is CASSPETGLGGYTF. The CDR3 DNA reads TGTGCCAGCAGCCCAGAGACAGGGCTGGGCGGCTACACCTTC.

V gene TRBV7-2 combines with J gene TRBJ1-6; no clear D. The CDR3 has 14 residues. The germline V and J ends were trimmed by 1 base and 8 bases, with 9 bases remaining between them. The germline gives CDR1 SGHTA, CDR2 FQGNSA. The CDR3 DNA sequence: TGTGCCAGCAGCTTAGTGACGGGTCATTCACCCCTCCACTTT. Protein: CASSLVTGHSPLHF.

This chain uses TRBV3-1 (or the pseudogene TRBV3-2) with TRBJ1-6, with unresolved D. V was trimmed by 0 bases and J by 6 bases, leaving 9 bases between them. Germline assignment: CDR1 LGHDT and CDR2 YNNKEL (reference sequence). The CDR3 is 15 residues long. CDR3 bases: TGTGCCAGCAGCCAAGATCGGGGAGCTAATTCACCCCTCCACTTT. The encoded protein is CASSQDRGANSPLHF.